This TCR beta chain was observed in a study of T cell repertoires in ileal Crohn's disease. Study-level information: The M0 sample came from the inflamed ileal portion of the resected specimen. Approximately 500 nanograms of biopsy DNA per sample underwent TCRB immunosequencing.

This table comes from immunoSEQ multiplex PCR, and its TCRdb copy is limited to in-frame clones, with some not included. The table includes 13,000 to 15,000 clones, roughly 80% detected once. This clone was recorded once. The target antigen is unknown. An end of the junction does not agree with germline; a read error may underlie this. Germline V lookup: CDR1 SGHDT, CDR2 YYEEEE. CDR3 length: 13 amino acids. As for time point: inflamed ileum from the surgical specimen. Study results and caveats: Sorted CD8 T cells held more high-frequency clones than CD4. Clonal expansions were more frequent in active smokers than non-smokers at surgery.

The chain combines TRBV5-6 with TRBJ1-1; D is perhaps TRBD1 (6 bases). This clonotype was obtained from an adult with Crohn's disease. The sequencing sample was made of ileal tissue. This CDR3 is CASSLGQAGSGLF. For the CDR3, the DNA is TGTGCCAGCAGCTTGGGACAGGCGGGCTCGGGTCTCTTT. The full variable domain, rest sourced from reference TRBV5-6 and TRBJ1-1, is DAGVTQSPTHLIKTRGQQVTLRCSPKSGHDTVSWYQQALGQGPQFIFQYYEEEERQRGNFPDRFSGHQFPNYSSELNVNALLLGDSALYLCASSLGQAGSGLFGQGTRLTVV.